A selection of T cell receptor beta chains follows, all from one sample in a study of beta chain features in type 1 diabetes. Data came from immunoSEQ multiplex PCR; TCRdb stores just in-frame clones and leaves some out. The sample includes about 300,000 clones, approximately 12% of them seen just once. The sample taken for sequencing was naive CD4+ T cells from blood. The receptors derive from a woman younger than 35 with type 1 diabetes. CDR3s include the opening cysteine and the closing phenylalanine or tryptophan. Each record gives: V gene, J gene, D gene, clone size, CDR3 length, CDR3 protein, CDR3 DNA. A D gene is named only where the DNA matches it firmly. Only part of the rows carry a size: once, few, many, or a class if the clone is expanded.

TRBV10-3,TRBJ2-7,.,.,16,CAIRENTRDTYYEQYF,TGTGCCATCAGAGAAAACACCCGGGACACCTACTACGAGCAGTACTTC
TRBV30,TRBJ1-5,.,.,15,CAWSVQAGGNQPQHF,TGTGCCTGGAGTGTACAAGCAGGGGGCAATCAGCCCCAGCATTTT
TRBV6-6,TRBJ2-3,TRBD1,.,15,CASSSGQGSTDTQYF,TGTGCCAGCAGTTCCGGACAGGGAAGCACAGATACGCAGTATTTT
TRBV18,TRBJ2-6,TRBD1,.,18,CASSSWTGVPPGANVLTF,TGTGCCAGCTCATCCTGGACAGGGGTGCCCCCTGGGGCCAACGTCCTGACTTTC
TRBV19,TRBJ1-4,.,.,15,CASSIDRNIGEKLFF,TGTGCCAGTAGTATAGACAGGAATATCGGCGAAAAACTGTTTTTT
TRBV15,TRBJ2-7,TRBD2,.,16,CATSRVLNSGSREQYF,TGTGCCACCAGCAGAGTCCTAAATAGCGGGAGTCGCGAGCAGTACTTC
TRBV7-2,TRBJ2-1,TRBD2,.,15,CASTLWTSGYNEQFF,TGTGCCAGCACCTTATGGACTAGCGGTTACAATGAGCAGTTCTTC
TRBV4-3,TRBJ1-2,TRBD1,few,14,CASSQDFRGDGYTF,TGCGCCAGCAGCCAAGATTTCAGGGGGGATGGCTACACCTTC
TRBV19,TRBJ2-1,.,.,15,CASTKGQSSYNEQFF,TGTGCCAGTACCAAAGGACAGAGCTCCTACAATGAGCAGTTCTTC
TRBV27,TRBJ2-3,.,few,15,CASSSSGPSTDTQYF,TGTGCCAGCAGTTCGAGCGGCCCTAGCACAGATACGCAGTATTTT
TRBV19,TRBJ1-5,.,.,15,CASSARGSGNQPQHF,TGTGCCAGTAGTGCCAGGGGTTCCGGCAATCAGCCCCAGCATTTT
TRBV10-3,TRBJ2-7,TRBD1,.,16,CATSDLDRSRFGEQYF,TGTGCCACCTCAGATTTGGACAGGAGCCGTTTTGGGGAGCAGTACTTC
TRBV7-2,TRBJ2-1,.,.,13,CASSLARSIEQFF,TGTGCCAGCAGCCTAGCGAGGTCAATTGAGCAGTTCTTC
TRBV5-1,TRBJ2-5,TRBD1,.,15,CASSFQGALRETQYF,TGCGCCAGCAGCTTCCAGGGGGCGCTGCGGGAGACCCAGTACTTC
TRBV28,TRBJ2-6,.,.,15,CASRLTVSGANVLTF,TGTGCCAGCAGACTTACGGTATCTGGGGCCAACGTCCTGACTTTC
TRBV18,TRBJ2-5,.,.,14,CASSPPEDRPTQYF,TGTGCCAGCTCACCACCGGAGGACAGACCGACCCAGTACTTC
TRBV11-2,TRBJ2-5,.,few,11,CASSLSETQYF,TGTGCCAGCAGCTTAAGCGAGACCCAGTACTTC
TRBV30,TRBJ2-2,TRBD2,.,17,CAWSVQLAGGDTGELFF,TGTGCCTGGAGTGTACAACTAGCGGGAGGGGACACCGGGGAGCTGTTTTTT
TRBV9,TRBJ2-7,TRBD2,few,18,CASSVGGGIALAGDEQYF,TGTGCCAGCAGCGTAGGGGGGGGTATCGCACTAGCGGGAGATGAGCAGTACTTC
TRBV7-9,TRBJ1-2,TRBD1,few,13,CASSSGQGLGYTF,TGTGCCAGCAGCTCGGGACAGGGGCTTGGCTACACCTTC
TRBV15,TRBJ2-1,.,.,11,CATSTYNEQFF,TGTGCCACCAGCACATACAATGAGCAGTTCTTC
TRBV11-2,TRBJ2-3,.,few,13,CASSGAWADTQYF,TGTGCCAGCAGCGGGGCTTGGGCAGATACGCAGTATTTT
TRBV6-5,TRBJ1-1,.,few,13,CASSQDRMLEAFF,TGTGCCAGCAGCCAGGACAGAATGCTTGAAGCTTTCTTT
TRBV9,TRBJ2-1,TRBD2,.,16,CASSVGGLAGYNEQFF,TGTGCCAGCAGCGTTGGGGGACTAGCGGGATACAATGAGCAGTTCTTC
TRBV9,TRBJ2-1,TRBD2,few,12,CASSLPGGEQFF,TGTGCCAGCAGCCTCCCGGGAGGTGAGCAGTTCTTC
TRBV7-9,TRBJ2-7,TRBD1,.,15,CASSLGRDRGYEQYF,TGTGCCAGCAGCTTAGGGAGGGACAGGGGCTACGAGCAGTACTTC
TRBV11-2,TRBJ1-2,.,few,14,CASSLRPANYGYTF,TGTGCCAGCAGCTTACGCCCAGCTAACTATGGCTACACCTTC
TRBV19,TRBJ2-1,TRBD2,.,16,CASSIDSGGTYNEQFF,TGTGCCAGTAGTATAGATTCGGGAGGAACCTACAATGAGCAGTTCTTC